This T cell receptor (beta chain) derives from a study of blood T cell repertoires in COVID-19. Study-level information: Spain, Italy and the United States supplied samples that represented acute and convalescent COVID-19. T cells, B-cell-depleted T cells, or PBMCs provided the cDNA or gDNA that served as material.

The germline V and J ends were trimmed by 6 bases and 4 bases, with 19 bases remaining between them. CDR3 size: 16 residues. Germline V gives CDR1 MRHNA, CDR2 SNTAGT. Original handling: Amplification with reference gene primers provided the estimates of nucleated cell counts. Assay used: immunoSEQ multiplex PCR; TCRdb lists only in-frame clones, some missing. V and J calls and clone size are given by that table; D and trimming were obtained from the DNA. The sample has fewer than 100,000 clones, roughly nine tenths seen once. Input material: peripheral blood. The rearrangement links TRBV6-4 to TRBJ1-3, with D hard to call. This sequence originates from a man in his sixties or seventies with acute or convalescent COVID-19. CDR3 region: CASSLAGGRPGNTIYF. The CDR3 coding sequence is TGTGCCAGCAGCCTCGCGGGAGGGAGGCCAGGAAACACCATATATTTT.